This is a list of T cell receptor beta chains from one sample in a study of identifying expanded T cells in peripheral blood. Measured with immunoSEQ multiplex PCR; TCRdb has only the in-frame clones, and not every one. The data contain approximately 56,000 clones, approximately 79% of them seen just once; the ten biggest clones take up 13% to 15%. The sequenced material came from blood. These receptors were obtained from a person aged 18 to 70 in good health. Each CDR3 is given with its conserved first and last residue. The D gene is left open where the match is weak. Size values are once, few and many counts, or a class for expanded clones, and some rows have none.

cdr3_nt: TGTGCCAGCAGTGAGGGTACTTCGCTTACCTACGAGCAGTACTTC; cdr3_aa: CASSEGTSLTYEQYF; d_call: NA; j_call: TRBJ2-7; clone_size: once; v_call: TRBV7-2
cdr3_nt: TGTGCCAGTAGTCCCGACTGGACAGGGCTCAACACTGAAGCTTTCTTT; cdr3_aa: CASSPDWTGLNTEAFF; d_call: TRBD1; j_call: TRBJ1-1; clone_size: NA; v_call: TRBV19
cdr3_nt: TGTGCCTGGAGTAGACAGGGAGCTGGCTACACCTTC; cdr3_aa: CAWSRQGAGYTF; d_call: TRBD1; j_call: TRBJ1-2; clone_size: NA; v_call: TRBV30
cdr3_nt: TGTGCCAGCAGTTTATCGGTAGCGGGAGCACGAGCCGAGCAGTACTTC; cdr3_aa: CASSLSVAGARAEQYF; d_call: TRBD2; j_call: TRBJ2-7; clone_size: NA; v_call: TRBV27
cdr3_nt: TGTGCCTGGAGTGCCCAGTCGGGCACTGAAGCTTTCTTT; cdr3_aa: CAWSAQSGTEAFF; d_call: NA; j_call: TRBJ1-1; clone_size: NA; v_call: TRBV30
cdr3_nt: TGCAGTGCTTCCAGTTCCGGGGAGCAGTTCTTC; cdr3_aa: CSASSSGEQFF; d_call: NA; j_call: TRBJ2-1; clone_size: NA; v_call: TRBV20-1
cdr3_nt: TGCGCCAGCAGCTTGGCTTCGAGCGGGGTAGGCGAGACCCAGTACTTC; cdr3_aa: CASSLASSGVGETQYF; d_call: TRBD2; j_call: TRBJ2-5; clone_size: NA; v_call: TRBV5-1
cdr3_nt: TGTGCCAGCAGCTTGAACACTAAGAGGAGCACTGAAGCTTTCTTT; cdr3_aa: CASSLNTKRSTEAFF; d_call: NA; j_call: TRBJ1-1; clone_size: NA; v_call: TRBV5-6
cdr3_nt: TGTGCCAGCAGCCCGGGACTAGCGAGGAGCACCGGGGAGCTGTTTTTT; cdr3_aa: CASSPGLARSTGELFF; d_call: TRBD2; j_call: TRBJ2-2; clone_size: NA; v_call: TRBV6-6
cdr3_nt: TGTGCCAGCAGTGAAACAGGGGGCAATCAGCCCCAGCATTTT; cdr3_aa: CASSETGGNQPQHF; d_call: TRBD1; j_call: TRBJ1-5; clone_size: many; v_call: TRBV27
cdr3_nt: TGTGCCAGCAGGGCGAACTATGGCTACACCTTC; cdr3_aa: CASRANYGYTF; d_call: NA; j_call: TRBJ1-2; clone_size: NA; v_call: TRBV6-1
cdr3_nt: TGTGCCAGCAGCTTAACAGGGGCCTACGAGCAGTACTTC; cdr3_aa: CASSLTGAYEQYF; d_call: TRBD1; j_call: TRBJ2-7; clone_size: once; v_call: TRBV5-4
cdr3_nt: TGTGCCAGCAGCTTAGACGCCCGTGGATGGACTGGGGGTGGCACTGAAGCTTTCTTT; cdr3_aa: CASSLDARGWTGGGTEAFF; d_call: NA; j_call: TRBJ1-1; clone_size: NA; v_call: TRBV11-2
cdr3_nt: TGTGCCTGGGGACGCGGGGGCTCCTACAATGAGCAGTTCTTC; cdr3_aa: CAWGRGGSYNEQFF; d_call: TRBD2; j_call: TRBJ2-1; clone_size: few; v_call: TRBV30
cdr3_nt: TGTGCCAGCAGCTCGCTAGCGGGAGTATCTGGGGCGAACACCGGGGAGCTGTTTTTT; cdr3_aa: CASSSLAGVSGANTGELFF; d_call: TRBD2; j_call: TRBJ2-2; clone_size: NA; v_call: TRBV11-3
cdr3_nt: TGTGCCAGCAGCGAAGCCTGGGGGGTTTTGAACACTGAAGCTTTCTTT; cdr3_aa: CASSEAWGVLNTEAFF; d_call: NA; j_call: TRBJ1-1; clone_size: NA; v_call: TRBV2
cdr3_nt: TGTGCCAGCAGCTTAGTTTCGGGTGGCACTACAGATACGCAGTATTTT; cdr3_aa: CASSLVSGGTTDTQYF; d_call: NA; j_call: TRBJ2-3; clone_size: once; v_call: TRBV7-9
cdr3_nt: TGTGCTAGTGGTTTGGAGGGGGGAAATTCACCCCTCCACTTT; cdr3_aa: CASGLEGGNSPLHF; d_call: NA; j_call: TRBJ1-6; clone_size: few; v_call: TRBV12-5
cdr3_nt: TGTGCCAGTACCCTGGGCATCGGGGCAACTAATGAAAAACTGTTTTTT; cdr3_aa: CASTLGIGATNEKLFF; d_call: NA; j_call: TRBJ1-4; clone_size: NA; v_call: TRBV19
cdr3_nt: TGTGCCAGCAGCCGGGGAGGGACGGGGACTTACAATGAGCAGTTCTTC; cdr3_aa: CASSRGGTGTYNEQFF; d_call: TRBD2; j_call: TRBJ2-1; clone_size: NA; v_call: TRBV7-6
cdr3_nt: TGTGCCAGCACTAGCGGCCAGGGGACCCAGTACTTC; cdr3_aa: CASTSGQGTQYF; d_call: TRBD2; j_call: TRBJ2-5; clone_size: NA; v_call: TRBV2
cdr3_nt: TGTGCCAGCAGTGGCGGGACAGGGAACTATGGCTACACCTTC; cdr3_aa: CASSGGTGNYGYTF; d_call: TRBD1; j_call: TRBJ1-2; clone_size: NA; v_call: TRBV6-1
cdr3_nt: TGTGCCAGCAGCTTAAACGGGATAGCTTTCTTT; cdr3_aa: CASSLNGIAFF; d_call: NA; j_call: TRBJ1-1; clone_size: NA; v_call: TRBV13
cdr3_nt: TGTGCCAGCAGCTTACGGTCCCCTGCGGACATGAACACTGAAGCTTTCTTT; cdr3_aa: CASSLRSPADMNTEAFF; d_call: NA; j_call: TRBJ1-1; clone_size: few; v_call: TRBV7-3
cdr3_nt: TGTGCCAGCAGATTACAGGGGGCCGAAGAAAAACTGTTTTTT; cdr3_aa: CASRLQGAEEKLFF; d_call: TRBD1; j_call: TRBJ1-4; clone_size: NA; v_call: TRBV11-3
cdr3_nt: TGTGCCAGCAGTGAAAACGCAGGTCCCTCCACGGGCTACTATGGCTACACCTTC; cdr3_aa: CASSENAGPSTGYYGYTF; d_call: NA; j_call: TRBJ1-2; clone_size: NA; v_call: TRBV6-1
cdr3_nt: TGCGCCAGCAGCAAAACTAGCGGTGGGGAATATACGCAGTATTTT; cdr3_aa: CASSKTSGGEYTQYF; d_call: TRBD2; j_call: TRBJ2-3; clone_size: NA; v_call: TRBV5-1
cdr3_nt: TGTGCCACCAGCAGAGATGGGGCAGGGAAGAAGACCCAGTACTTC; cdr3_aa: CATSRDGAGKKTQYF; d_call: NA; j_call: TRBJ2-5; clone_size: NA; v_call: TRBV15
cdr3_nt: TGTGCCAGCAGCGTAGCCTCAAGCTCCTACGAGCAGTACTTC; cdr3_aa: CASSVASSSYEQYF; d_call: NA; j_call: TRBJ2-7; clone_size: NA; v_call: TRBV9